The 9 T cell receptor beta chains in this list originate from one sample, sequenced in a study of lymphopenia after photon versus proton radiotherapy. Some clones are missing from TCRdb's copy, which holds only in-frame ones; the method was immunoSEQ multiplex PCR. Found here are 20,000 to 25,000 clones, 85% to 95% of them singletons; the top ten hold roughly a tenth. The source was peripheral blood, collected from a patient treated with proton-based radiotherapy. The origin of the receptors is a woman in her seventies with pancreatic cancer. Some clones in this sample may be carry-over from other donors' samples.

The rearrangement joins TRBV28 to TRBJ1-4; 8 bases are a match to TRBD1. V dropped 3 bases and J dropped 7; count of bases not matched to a gene: 7. The germline gives CDR1 MDHEN, CDR2 SYDVKM. This CDR3 region has 15 residues. This chain's CDR3 is CASSFPITGGEKLFF. CDR3 DNA sequence: TGTGCCAGCAGTTTCCCAATTACAGGGGGTGAAAAACTGTTTTTT.

This CDR3 reads CASSLGTGLMNTEAFF. CDR3 bases: TGTGCCAGCAGCCTTGGGACAGGGCTAATGAACACTGAAGCTTTCTTT. The chain links TRBV5-6 to TRBJ1-1; 9 positions match TRBD1. V gave up 4 bases and J gave up 0 bases; unmatched junction bases: 7. The CDR3 is made up of 16 amino acids. CDR1 SGHDT and CDR2 YYEEEE come from the germline V gene.

The chain employs TRBV7-8 and TRBJ2-1; 12 bases line up with TRBD2. Germline V gives CDR1 SGHVS, CDR2 FQNEAQ. The J segment lost 5 bases and the V segment lost 4 bases, leaving 9 bases of the junction unmatched. The CDR3 runs to 17 residues. CDR3 sequence (DNA): TGTGCCAGCAGCTCAGTGAGGCTAGCGGGAGGGGACAATGAGCAGTTCTTC. This encodes CASSSVRLAGGDNEQFF.

CDR3 sequence: CASSFSAGRKAHEQYF. The CDR3 DNA follows: TGTGCCAGCAGTTTTTCTGCGGGACGTAAGGCACACGAGCAGTACTTC. V is TRBV28 and J is TRBJ2-7; the D gene is possibly TRBD2 (6 bases). The CDR3 has 16 amino acids. Deletions cut 3 bases from V and 5 bases from J, with 20 bases between. Germline CDR1 MDHEN, CDR2 SYDVKM. Drawing the rest from reference TRBV28 and TRBJ2-7, the complete variable domain is DVKVTQSSRYLVKRTGEKVFLECVQDMDHENMFWYRQDPGLGLRLIYFSYDVKMKEKGDIPEGYSVSREKKERFSLILESASTNQTSMYLCASSFSAGRKAHEQYFGPGTRLTVT.

Written as DNA, the CDR3 is TGTGCCAGTAGACACACAGGGGGCGTAGACACCGGGGAGCTGTTTTTT. It codes for CASRHTGGVDTGELFF. The V and J genes are TRBV19 and TRBJ2-2, with 9 bases lining up with TRBD1. V trimming: 6 bases; J trimming: 3 bases; junction bases outside the gene matches: 8. CDR1 and CDR2 from the germline V gene are LNHDA and SQIVND (reference sequence). The CDR3 loop spans 16 amino acids. Supplemented by reference TRBV19 and TRBJ2-2, the full variable domain reads DGGITQSPKYLFRKEGQNVTLSCEQNLNHDAMYWYRQDPGQGLRLIYYSQIVNDFQKGDIAEGYSVSREKKESFPLTVTSAQKNPTAFYLCASRHTGGVDTGELFFGEGSRLTVL.

This chain links TRBV7-9 with TRBJ2-5; no reliable D call. The length of the CDR3 is 11 residues. Germline V lookup: CDR1 SEHNR, CDR2 FQNEAQ (reference sequence). V lost 5 bases and J lost 5, with 6 bases in between. The CDR3 sequence is CASSPGETQYF. DNA of the CDR3: TGTGCCAGCAGCCCCGGGGAGACCCAGTACTTC.

The chain uses TRBV19 and TRBJ2-1; D gene uncertain. V was pared by 5 bases and J by 4 bases, with 9 bases between. CDR3 length: 13 amino acids. CDR1 and CDR2 from the germline V gene are LNHDA and SQIVND (reference sequence). DNA for the CDR3: TGTGCCAGTAGTTTGATCCAGTACAATGAGCAGTTCTTC. This gives the protein CASSLIQYNEQFF.

In DNA form, the CDR3 reads TGTGCCAGCAGAAGGGACAGAGATCAGCCCCAGCATTTT. Translating gives CASRRDRDQPQHF. The V gene is TRBV28, the J gene TRBJ1-5; TRBD1 agrees at 7 bases. Per the germline V gene, CDR1 is MDHEN and CDR2 is SYDVKM. This CDR3 spans 13 amino acids. J gave up 5 bases and V 6 bases, and 4 bases lay outside the gene matches.

Written as DNA, the CDR3 is TGTGCCAGCAGTGACGAACAGGGATTTGGGCAGCCCCAGCATTTT. Translated, it gives CASSDEQGFGQPQHF. The genes are TRBV6-1 and TRBJ1-5; possible D gene TRBD1, 6 bases. The germline gives CDR1 MNHNS, CDR2 SASEGT. Deletions cut 3 bases from V and 7 bases from J, with 16 bases between. The CDR3 extends over 15 amino acids.